This is a list of T cell receptor beta chains from one sample in a study of Graves' ophthalmopathy and Graves' hyperthyroidism. TCRdb reprocessed the multiplex PCR reads via MiXCR and lists one record per CDR3 protein. The sample has more than 1,000,000 distinct CDR3 sequences; less than 45% are singletons. The specimen was peripheral blood or thyroid tissue (not recorded which). These receptors were collected from an adult man with Graves' hyperthyroidism. The CDR3 runs from the conserved cysteine through the conserved F or W. The D gene is left open where the match is weak. A row's size may be missing; if present it is once, few, many or a size class.

TRBD2	few	TRBV14	TRBJ2-7	TGTGCCAGCAGCCAAACTACTAGCGGGAGGACAATCTACGAGCAGTACTTC	CASSQTTSGRTIYEQYF
TRBD1	many	TRBV7-6	TRBJ1-6	TGTGCCAGCACCCTAAACCCAGACAGGGCTGATAATTCACCCCTCCACTTT	CASTLNPDRADNSPLHF
-	few	TRBV2	TRBJ1-2	TGTGCCAGCAGGGAGTCAGGGTTTGGCTACACCTTC	CASRESGFGYTF
TRBD1	many	TRBV12-3/TRBV12-4	TRBJ1-2	TGTGCCAGCAGTACAAAGGGCCAGGGGGTTTATGGCTACACCTTC	CASSTKGQGVYGYTF
TRBD1	few	TRBV11-2	TRBJ1-5	TGTGCCAGCAGCAAGACAGGGGTTGGTAATCAGCCCCAGCATTTT	CASSKTGVGNQPQHF
-	few	TRBV7-8	TRBJ2-7	TGTGCCAGCAGTTACCAGTTTCCGGGGCGGTACGAGCAGTACTTC	CASSYQFPGRYEQYF
-	-	TRBV5-1	TRBJ1-2	TGCGCCAGCAGCTTGCTGGCTCGTTTGGGCAGGGAATATGGCTACACCTTC	CASSLLARLGREYGYTF
TRBD2	many	TRBV14	TRBJ2-2	TGTGCCAGCAGCCAAGAGACTAGCGGGGCCGGGGAGCTGTTTTTT	CASSQETSGAGELFF
-	-	TRBV7-2	TRBJ2-3	TGTGCCAGCACCGTGGATGCGAATTCCCGCGATACGCAGTATTTT	CASTVDANSRDTQYF
-	-	TRBV7-2	TRBJ2-2	TGTGCCAGCAGCATCATAGACGGAGGAAACGCCGGGGAGCTGTTTTTT	CASSIIDGGNAGELFF
TRBD1	few	TRBV11-2	TRBJ1-1	TGTGCCAGCAGCACCCGAGCAGGGGGAGAGACTGAAGCTTTCTTT	CASSTRAGGETEAFF
-	-	TRBV7-7	TRBJ2-7	TGTGCCAGCAGTTACTCGTTTCAGTCACGAGCCTACGAACAGTACTTC	CASSYSFQSRAYEQYF
-	-	TRBV29-1	TRBJ2-7	TGCAGCGTGGGACATAGCGCAAGCTCCTACGAGCAGTACTTC	CSVGHSASSYEQYF
-	few	TRBV20-1	TRBJ2-7	TGCAGTGCTAGAGTGGGCAGAGACTACGAGCAGTACTTC	CSARVGRDYEQYF
-	-	TRBV28	TRBJ2-7	TGTGCCAGCAGCCTGGACACCGCTCCGTACTTC	CASSLDTAPYF
-	many	TRBV7-9	TRBJ2-5	TGTGCCAGCAGCTTACACGGCCCGCAGTCGACCCAGTACTTC	CASSLHGPQSTQYF
-	-	TRBV19	TRBJ1-1	TGTGCCAGTAGTCCCGACTCCGGTAGAGGATTCTTT	CASSPDSGRGFF
-	-	TRBV25-1	TRBJ1-4	TGTGCCAGCAGTTACGAGGGTCGGGAAAAACTGTTTTTT	CASSYEGREKLFF
-	-	TRBV10-3	TRBJ1-2	TGTGCCATCAGTGAGTTTGTCAGTGGAAACACCTTC	CAISEFVSGNTF
-	-	TRBV28	TRBJ2-2	TGTGCCAGCAGGATAGGCAACGAATTTGGGGAGCTGTTTTTT	CASRIGNEFGELFF
TRBD1	many	TRBV7-2	TRBJ2-5	TGTGCCAGCAGGTATCCGGGACAGGAAGAGACCCAGTACTTC	CASRYPGQEETQYF
-	-	TRBV6-1	TRBJ2-7	TGTGCCAGCAAGGGTCCCTCGCGGGGGGACAGGTGGTACGAGCAGTACTTC	CASKGPSRGDRWYEQYF
-	many	TRBV14	TRBJ1-1	TGTGCCAGCAGCCAACAGGGTGGATACACTGAAGCTTTCTTT	CASSQQGGYTEAFF
-	few	TRBV3-1	TRBJ1-1	TGTGCCAGCAGCCACAGCGACATTATGAACACTGAAGCTTTCTTT	CASSHSDIMNTEAFF
-	few	TRBV4-1	TRBJ2-6	-	CASSPRAVGLGANVLTF
-	-	TRBV6-6	TRBJ1-5	TGTGCCAACAGTGAAGTCCCGGATCAGCCCCAGCATTTT	CANSEVPDQPQHF
-	-	TRBV19	TRBJ1-5	TGTGCCAGTAGTATGGGATCCAGCAATCAGCCCCAGCATTTT	CASSMGSSNQPQHF
TRBD1	-	TRBV9	TRBJ1-2	TGTGCCAGCAGCCAAGGGACAGTCCCCTCCTATGGCTACACCTTC	CASSQGTVPSYGYTF
TRBD2	-	TRBV7-2	TRBJ2-3	TGTGCCAGCAGCTTATGGGACTACCGCACAGATACGCAGTATTTT	CASSLWDYRTDTQYF
TRBD1	many	TRBV20-1	TRBJ2-7	TGCAGTGCTAGCCGGGACAGGGTGCTCTACGAGCAGTACTTC	CSASRDRVLYEQYF
-	many	TRBV5-1	TRBJ2-7	TGCGCCAGCAGTAAAGGACGAGACTACGAGCAGTACTTC	CASSKGRDYEQYF
-	many	TRBV20-1	TRBJ2-5	TGCAGTGCTACTAGGGGGGCGGGTCAAGAGACCCAGTACTTC	CSATRGAGQETQYF
-	few	TRBV19	TRBJ1-6	TGTGCCAGTAGTATTCTCGATTCACCCCTCCACTTT	CASSILDSPLHF
TRBD1	few	TRBV20-1	TRBJ1-6	TGCAGTGCTCCCGGGACAGGGGCCTCCTATAATTCACCCCTCCACTTT	CSAPGTGASYNSPLHF
-	few	TRBV7-2	TRBJ1-5	TGTGCCAGCAGTCAACAGGGTATGGGCAATCAGCCCCAGCATTTT	CASSQQGMGNQPQHF
TRBD1	few	TRBV11-2	TRBJ1-6	TGTGCCAGCAGCAAGACCGGGACAGGTTACAGCTCCTATAATTCACCCCTCCACTTT	CASSKTGTGYSSYNSPLHF
TRBD2	many	TRBV20-1	TRBJ2-2	TGCAGTGCGAGGACTAGCGGGAGGATGAACACCGGGGAGCTGTTTTTT	CSARTSGRMNTGELFF
-	many	TRBV5-1	TRBJ1-5	TGTGCCAGCAGCCTGTCTCGGGATCAGCCCCAGCATTTT	CASSLSRDQPQHF
-	few	TRBV7-8	TRBJ2-7	TGTGCCAGCAGCCCGAATCGAATATTGGACTACGAGCAGTACTTC	CASSPNRILDYEQYF
-	-	TRBV9	TRBJ1-5	TGTGCCAGCAGCGTAGTGGGGGATAATCAGCCCCAGCATTTT	CASSVVGDNQPQHF
-	-	TRBV20-1	TRBJ1-2	TGCAGTGCTAGAGACCCCCAGCAGGGGTACTATGGCTACACCTTC	CSARDPQQGYYGYTF
-	many	TRBV7-2	TRBJ1-2	TGTGCCAGCAGCACACAGGGCTATGGCTACACCTTC	CASSTQGYGYTF
TRBD1	-	TRBV12-3/TRBV12-4	TRBJ2-2	TGTGCCAGCTTACAGGGGGAGCGTACCGGGGAGCTGTTTTTT	CASLQGERTGELFF
-	-	TRBV7-2	TRBJ1-2	TGTGCCAGCAGCTTAGCAGGGGAGGAGGACAGCGCCTTC	CASSLAGEEDSAF
-	many	TRBV14	TRBJ1-1	TGTGCCAGCAGCCCCATGATTTTT	CASSPMIF
-	-	TRBV19	TRBJ1-5	TGTGCCAGTAGTCCCAACACGGGGAGAGGGCAGCCCCAGCATTTT	CASSPNTGRGQPQHF
-	few	TRBV7-3	TRBJ1-4	TGTGCCAGCAGCTTAAGGGAGGCGGAGGAAAAACTGTTTTTT	CASSLREAEEKLFF
TRBD2	few	TRBV7-2	TRBJ2-3	TGTGCCAGCAGTCGAGCCCTTAGCGGGAGTACAGATACGCAGTATTTT	CASSRALSGSTDTQYF
-	-	TRBV6-2/TRBV6-3	TRBJ2-7	TGTGCCAGCAGCCGCCCAGGGATCTACGAGCAGTACTTC	CASSRPGIYEQYF
-	-	TRBV4-3	TRBJ1-1	TGCGCCAGCAGCCAAGCCGCCGGGCTCTCTGAAGCTTTCTTT	CASSQAAGLSEAFF
-	few	TRBV7-2	TRBJ2-5	TGTGCCAGCACCCCGGGCCGTTCGGGGCGCTCGGAGACCCAGTACTTC	CASTPGRSGRSETQYF